Below are 5 T cell receptor beta chains sequenced from a single sample in a study of beta chain features in type 1 diabetes. The entirety of the isolated RNA underwent reverse transcription, so expressed TCRB transcripts were sequenced. The table came from immunoSEQ multiplex PCR; TCRdb's copy has only in-frame clones and leaves some out. Altogether 450,000 to 600,000 clones are present, 30% being singletons, with the ten largest covering 0.05% to 0.065%. What was sequenced was naive CD4+ T cells from blood. The receptors come from a young man in good health.

This clone was recorded a few times. The chain couples TRBV29-1 to TRBJ2-3; D possibly corresponds to TRBD1 (6 bases). The CDR3 is 15 residues long. The V gene lost 7 bases and the J gene lost 2 bases, with 19 bases spanning the gap. CDR1 is SQVTM and CDR2 is ANQGSEA in the germline V gene. CDR3 region: CSASWRRGPTDTQYF. CDR3 bases: TGCAGCGCATCCTGGCGCAGGGGACCCACAGATACGCAGTATTTT.

This clone was seen more than once but under ten times. The chain couples TRBV29-1 to TRBJ2-5; 7 bases agree with TRBD2. Germline assignment: CDR1 SQVTM and CDR2 ANQGSEA. The CDR3 totals 14 residues. Losses at the gene ends were 6 bases for V and 5 bases for J; bases not matched to a gene: 12. Here the CDR3 reads CSVGRASGRETQYF. The CDR3 coding sequence is TGCAGCGTGGGGCGGGCTAGCGGTAGGGAGACCCAGTACTTC.

This chain joins TRBV7-9 and TRBJ2-7; TRBD1 agrees at 9 bases. The CDR3 has 15 residues. The J segment lost 5 bases and the V segment lost 7 bases, leaving 12 bases of the junction unmatched. Germline V gives CDR1 SEHNR, CDR2 FQNEAQ (reference sequence). CDR3 nucleotides: TGTGCCAGCATCGAAACCGGGACAGGGACCGACGAGCAGTACTTC. Its translation: CASIETGTGTDEQYF.

This clone was observed a handful of times. In DNA, the CDR3 is TGCGCCAGCAGCTGGACAGCGGGAGACAGGGCCTACGAGCAGTACTTC. Translation: CASSWTAGDRAYEQYF. V usage is TRBV5-1 and J usage is TRBJ2-7; the D gene is possibly TRBD2 (8 bases). V shed 3 bases and J shed 2 bases, with 18 bases lying between them. The CDR3 loop spans 16 amino acids. The germline gives CDR1 SGHRS, CDR2 YFSETQ.

The rearrangement uses TRBV14 and TRBJ1-2; no reliable D call. Trimming left V 3 bases short and J 4 bases short, with 6 bases between. CDR1 and CDR2 (germline): SGHDN, FVKESK. The CDR3 is 12 amino acids. CDR3 in DNA: TGTGCCAGCAGCCAGGGTCTCTATGGCTACACCTTC. This encodes CASSQGLYGYTF.